This T cell receptor beta chain was sequenced during a study of blood T cell repertoires in COVID-19. The authors' processing: Cell counts per sample came from amplifying reference gene primers. The protocol was immunoSEQ multiplex PCR, while the TCRdb copy is restricted to in-frame clones and leaves out a portion. The V and J calls and clone size come from that table; D and trimming were worked out from the DNA. Among about 39,000 clones listed, about 88% were seen once. Sequenced sample: peripheral blood. This receptor was identified in a human donor in a cohort sampled during active COVID-19.

CDR3 protein: CASSYSMAGGEKLFF. The CDR3 bases are TGTGCCAGCAGTTACTCGATGGCAGGAGGCGAAAAACTGTTTTTT. This chain joins TRBV6-5 and TRBJ1-4; no reliable D call. This CDR3 has 15 amino acids. Trimming took off 0 bases at V and 8 bases at J, with 13 bases between the two ends. Germline CDR1 is MNHEY and CDR2 is SVGAGI.